This T cell receptor beta chain came from a study of blood T cell repertoires in COVID-19 (dated by TCRdb to the early 2020s). Context from the whole study: Samples from collaborators originated in the United States, Italy and Spain and spanned both the acute and convalescent phases of COVID-19. The dataset comprised deeply sampled blood TCRbeta repertoires from subjects exposed to, actively infected with, or recovered from COVID-19. HLA class I and class II types, where available, came from metadata supplied by the sample provider rather than from assay-based typing. A de-identified subject ID, COVID-19 status, age in years and sex were almost always included in the sample metadata. Samples were obtained from the ongoing ImmuneRACE study (first 160 participants) and from 1,254 subjects provided by 6 global collaborators. The prospective study material was composed of cDNA or gDNA derived from T cells, B-cell-depleted T cells, or PBMCs. The repertoires were released in a freely available public database intended as a resource for research on the immune response to SARS-CoV-2.

CDR1 and CDR2, per the germline V gene (reference sequence), are MNHEY and SMNVEV. Counted from cysteine to phenylalanine, this CDR3 has 15 amino acids. Only CDR3 DNA is held: 45 bases, read in frame from base 1. The junction shows trimming of 8 bases on V and 0 bases on J, plus 17 bases between the germline ends. Collaborating institutions collected whole blood in K2EDTA tubes following their own protocols. For TCRbeta analysis, collaborators shipped samples as frozen whole blood, isolated PBMCs, or DNA extracted from either of those sample types. About this clone: Which antigen it targets is not known. Base quality data are lacking; no much larger clone is found one base away.

Broader findings and caveats from the paper: The amount of clinical and demographic metadata varied by source and participant and was provided uncurated.

The immunoSEQ Assay, a bias-controlled multiplex PCR, was used to amplify TCRbeta CDR3 regions from genomic DNA. The paper's processing steps were these. Within the assay, amplification of reference gene primers was used to estimate how many nucleated cells each sample contained. Sequence reads were collapsed and filtered to measure the absolute abundance of every unique TCRbeta CDR3 rearrangement. For each sample, productive Simpson clonality was calculated by taking the square root of Simpson's diversity index across productive rearrangements. TCRdb re-hosts the immuneACCESS table, in-frame sequences only. Its copies lack some clones; in the studies checked, an unresolved V gene accounts for under half of them, and the cause for the rest is not known. For V, J and clone size, that table is used; D and trimming come from the DNA. Here the sample has tens of thousands of clones; about nine tenths occur a single time. The biggest ten clones account for around 1.5% of the sample.

The origin of this receptor is a human donor in a cohort sampled during active COVID-19. Sequenced material: peripheral blood. The chain was built from TRBV27 and TRBJ2-7, with an unclear D gene assignment. CDR3 region: CASWIGGDPSYEQYF. DNA sequence: TGTGCCAGCTGGATTGGCGGTGATCCCTCCTACGAGCAGTACTTC.